The rows below give T cell receptor beta chains drawn from one sample of a study of beta chain features in type 1 diabetes. TCRdb's copy holds only in-frame clones and misses some; the assay was immunoSEQ multiplex PCR. The sample carries 300,000 to 400,000 clones, roughly 12% recorded once. The specimen was naive CD4+ T cells from blood. Receptors were obtained from a young man in good health. Both conserved end residues are part of each CDR3. The order of the fields is D gene, V gene, J gene, clone size, CDR3 DNA, CDR3 protein. D genes are given only for firm matches. Rows give clone size only sometimes, using once, few, many, or a class for an expanded clone.

>TRBD2|TRBV9|TRBJ2-1|few
TGTGCCAGCAGCCCAATAGCGGGGGGGCCGGAGTTCTTC
CASSPIAGGPEFF
>-|TRBV6-6|TRBJ2-4|-
TGTGCCAGCAGTTTAGTTGTGGCCAAAAACATTCAGTACTTC
CASSLVVAKNIQYF
>TRBD2|TRBV5-4|TRBJ2-1|-
TGTGCCAGCAGCTTGAGGCTAGCGGGAGTAAATGAGCAGTTCTTC
CASSLRLAGVNEQFF
>TRBD1|TRBV4-2|TRBJ1-4|few
TGTGCCAGCAGCCAAGATCTAGCCAGGGGGGACGAAAAACTGTTTTTT
CASSQDLARGDEKLFF
>-|TRBV11-1|TRBJ2-6|-
TGTGCCAGCAGAAAGCCTGGGGCCAACGTCCTGACTTTC
CASRKPGANVLTF
>TRBD2|TRBV5-6|TRBJ2-5|-
TGTGCCAGCAGCTTGGTAGGCAGCGGGGGAGACTTC
CASSLVGSGGDF
>TRBD1|TRBV7-9|TRBJ2-2|-
TGTGCCAGCAGCGGACAGGGGGCGAGCACCGGGGAGCTGTTTTTT
CASSGQGASTGELFF
>-|TRBV5-4|TRBJ2-1|-
TGTGCCAGCAGCCCCGGTTCGGGAGCTTGGTCCTACAATGAGCAGTTCTTC
CASSPGSGAWSYNEQFF
>TRBD2|TRBV7-8|TRBJ2-3|-
TGTGCCAGCAGCTTGACTAGCGGGAGCCCAGATACGCAGTATTTT
CASSLTSGSPDTQYF
>-|TRBV27|TRBJ2-4|few
TGTGCCAGCAGTGCGTTCGGGACCAAAAACATTCAGTACTTC
CASSAFGTKNIQYF
>-|TRBV6-5|TRBJ2-2|few
TGTGCCAGCTCCCGTGCCGGGGAGCTGTTTTTT
CASSRAGELFF
>TRBD2|TRBV19|TRBJ2-7|-
TGTGCCAGCGCTCTTCTAGCGGCGCCTCCCTACGAGCAGTACTTC
CASALLAAPPYEQYF
>-|TRBV5-4|TRBJ1-1|-
TGTGCCAGCAGCTCAGACTCCCCTGAAGCTTTCTTT
CASSSDSPEAFF
>TRBD1|TRBV28|TRBJ1-2|-
TGTGCCAGCAGTTTACGGGGGACAGGGTCCCCTGGCTACACCTTC
CASSLRGTGSPGYTF
>-|TRBV14|TRBJ1-1|-
TGTGCCAGCAGCCAAGATCGGAACACTGAAGCTTTCTTT
CASSQDRNTEAFF
>TRBD1|TRBV6-5|TRBJ2-7|-
TGTGCCAGCAGTTACTCGACAGGGGCCTACGAGCAGTACTTC
CASSYSTGAYEQYF
>-|TRBV30|TRBJ1-1|few
TGTGCCTGGAGTGCACTCTCGACAGGGAACACTGAAGCTTTCTTT
CAWSALSTGNTEAFF
>-|TRBV29-1|TRBJ2-2|-
TGCAGCGTAGCCAGCCGGGTGGGGGCCTTTAACACCGGGGAGCTGTTTTTT
CSVASRVGAFNTGELFF
>-|TRBV5-6|TRBJ1-5|-
TGTGCCAGCAGCTTGGACCAGGATCAGCCCCAGCATTTT
CASSLDQDQPQHF
>TRBD2|TRBV11-1|TRBJ2-1|-
TGTGCCAGCAGCTGGACTAGCGGGGGCTACAATGAGCAGTTCTTC
CASSWTSGGYNEQFF
>TRBD1|TRBV6-5|TRBJ2-4|few
TGTGCCAGCAGTTACTCGAGAGGGACAGAGAAAAACATTCAGTACTTC
CASSYSRGTEKNIQYF
>TRBD2|TRBV7-2|TRBJ2-1|few
TGTGCCAGCAGCTTTTCCTTGTGGCGGGAGAGATACAATGAGCAGTTCTTC
CASSFSLWRERYNEQFF
>TRBD2|TRBV9|TRBJ2-3|-
TGTGCCAGCAGCGTAGGAGGTAGCGGGATAATTGATACGCAGTATTTT
CASSVGGSGIIDTQYF
>TRBD2|TRBV10-3|TRBJ2-3|few
TGTGCCATCAAAGGGACTAGCGGGGGGGCTGCAGATACGCAGTATTTT
CAIKGTSGGAADTQYF
>-|TRBV7-2|TRBJ2-1|-
TGTGCCAGCACCTCCCAGAGGGTGGGCTGGTCTTACAATGAGCAGTTCTTC
CASTSQRVGWSYNEQFF
>-|TRBV4-3|TRBJ2-7|few
TGCGCCAGCAGCCAAGCGAGGGTAGCTGCCCACTACGAGCAGTACTTC
CASSQARVAAHYEQYF
>-|TRBV9|TRBJ1-1|few
TGTGCCAGCAGCGTAGGTGTGCGCATGAACACTGAAGCTTTCTTT
CASSVGVRMNTEAFF
>-|TRBV11-2|TRBJ1-1|few
TGTGCCAGCAGCCTACAGGCCGCAAACACTGAAGCTTTCTTT
CASSLQAANTEAFF
>-|TRBV10-3|TRBJ1-2|-
TGTGCCATCAGTGAGGATGGTCAGGGAGGACCTGGCTACACCTTC
CAISEDGQGGPGYTF
>TRBD1|TRBV27|TRBJ2-3|-
TGTGCCAGCAGTCCGACGGGACAGGGGGCGCGAGATACGCAGTATTTT
CASSPTGQGARDTQYF
>TRBD1|TRBV30|TRBJ1-5|-
TGTGCCTGGAGCGCAGACAGGGGCGGTCAGCCCCAGCATTTT
CAWSADRGGQPQHF
>-|TRBV7-8|TRBJ1-4|-
TGTGCCAGCAGCTTAGCATCCCAGGGGAAACTGTTTTTT
CASSLASQGKLFF
>-|TRBV7-3|TRBJ1-5|few
TGTGCCAGCAGTTTTGCGGGGAATCAGCCCCAGCATTTT
CASSFAGNQPQHF
>-|TRBV15|TRBJ1-1|few
TGTGCCACCAGCAGAGAAAGGCATGGGAGCACTGAAGCTTTCTTT
CATSRERHGSTEAFF
>TRBD1|TRBV28|TRBJ1-2|-
TGTGCCAGCTGGCAGGGGGAAGGCTACACCTTC
CASWQGEGYTF
>TRBD2|TRBV4-3|TRBJ2-2|-
TGCGCCAGTACGAGCGGGGGGGCCCCCGGGGAGCTGTTTTTT
CASTSGGAPGELFF
>-|TRBV29-1|TRBJ2-1|-
TGCAGCGTAGCCGGGATCGTTCTCAGAGAGCAGTTCTTC
CSVAGIVLREQFF
>-|TRBV7-8|TRBJ2-3|-
TGTGCCAGCAGCTTGGGCGAGATCACAGATACGCAGTATTTT
CASSLGEITDTQYF
>-|TRBV7-8|TRBJ2-7|-
TGTGCCAGCAGGAACGCAGGGGGGACCAACGAGCAGTACTTC
CASRNAGGTNEQYF
>-|TRBV28|TRBJ2-3|few
TGTGCCAGCAGCTCACGGGGGAGGCTCACAGATACGCAGTATTTT
CASSSRGRLTDTQYF
>TRBD2|TRBV29-1|TRBJ2-7|many
TGCAGCGTCTCGGGACTAGCGGCCTACGAGCAGTACTTC
CSVSGLAAYEQYF
>-|TRBV19|TRBJ1-3|few
TGTGCCAGTAGTCGGGGGACTGGAAACACCATATATTTT
CASSRGTGNTIYF
>-|TRBV11-3|TRBJ2-3|-
TGTGCCAGCAGCTTCGACAGAACCACAGATACGCAGTATTTT
CASSFDRTTDTQYF
>-|TRBV28|TRBJ2-3|-
TGTGCCAGCAGTTTACTCCGGGATACGCAGTATTTT
CASSLLRDTQYF
>-|TRBV7-7|TRBJ1-6|-
TGTGCCAGCAGCTCAGCTTCAAATTCACCCCTCCACTTT
CASSSASNSPLHF
>TRBD2|TRBV7-2|TRBJ2-7|few
TGTGCCAGCAGCTTAGCGCTCCTAGCGGGGTACTCCTACGAGCAGTACTTC
CASSLALLAGYSYEQYF
>TRBD1|TRBV4-2|TRBJ2-1|few
TGTGCCAGCAGCCAACAAAGGGGGCCCCGAGTAGAGCAGTTCTTC
CASSQQRGPRVEQFF
>TRBD1|TRBV7-2|TRBJ1-1|-
TGTGCCAGCAGCTTAGTGGGGACAGCCGTGAGTGGGGCTGAAGCTTTCTTT
CASSLVGTAVSGAEAFF